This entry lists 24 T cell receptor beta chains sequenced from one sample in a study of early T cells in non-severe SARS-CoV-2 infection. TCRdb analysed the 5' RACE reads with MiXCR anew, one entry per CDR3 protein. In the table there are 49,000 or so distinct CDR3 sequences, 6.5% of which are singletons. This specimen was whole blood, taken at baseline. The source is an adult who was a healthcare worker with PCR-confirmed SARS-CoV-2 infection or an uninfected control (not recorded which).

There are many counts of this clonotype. The CDR3: CASSSGRTIYF. The CDR3 DNA follows: TGTGCCAGCAGCAGCGGTCGTACCATATATTTT. The chain couples TRBV7-9 to TRBJ1-3; no firm D call. From germline, CDR1 is SEHNR and CDR2 FQNEAQ (reference sequence). The CDR3 runs 11 residues. The germline V and J ends were trimmed by 5 bases and 10 bases, with 9 bases remaining between them.

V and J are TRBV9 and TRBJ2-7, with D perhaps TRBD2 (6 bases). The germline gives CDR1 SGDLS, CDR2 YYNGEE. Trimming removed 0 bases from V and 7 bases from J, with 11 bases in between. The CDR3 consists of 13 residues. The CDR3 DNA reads TGTGCCAGCAGCGTAGGGGAGGTTAGGGAGCAGTACTTC. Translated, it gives CASSVGEVREQYF. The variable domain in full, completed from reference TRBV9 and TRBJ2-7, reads DSGVTQTPKHLITATGQRVTLRCSPRSGDLSVYWYQQSLDQGLQFLIQYYNGEERAKGNILERFSAQQFPDLHSELNLSSLELGDSALYFCASSVGEVREQYFGPGTRLTVT.

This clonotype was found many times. The CDR3 bases are TGTGCCAGCAGCCAAGGGACCATCTACGAGCAGTACTTC. Protein product: CASSQGTIYEQYF. This chain uses TRBV4-2 with TRBJ2-7; D gene ambiguous. The germline CDR1 and CDR2 sequences are LGHNA and YNFKEQ. The ends were cut back, 1 base at V and 3 bases at J, with 7 bases in the middle. This CDR3 is 13 amino acids long.

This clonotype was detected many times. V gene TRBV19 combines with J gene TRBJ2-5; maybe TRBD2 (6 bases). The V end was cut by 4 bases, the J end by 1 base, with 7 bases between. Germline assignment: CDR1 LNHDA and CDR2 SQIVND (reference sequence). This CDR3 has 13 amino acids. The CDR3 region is CASSRDFQETQYF. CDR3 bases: TGTGCCAGTAGTAGGGACTTCCAAGAGACCCAGTACTTC.

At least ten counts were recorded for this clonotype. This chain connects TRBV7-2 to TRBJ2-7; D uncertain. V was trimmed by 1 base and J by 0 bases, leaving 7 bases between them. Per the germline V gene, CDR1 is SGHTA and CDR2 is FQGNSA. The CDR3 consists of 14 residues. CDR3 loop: CASSLVGFSYEQYF. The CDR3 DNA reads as TGTGCCAGCAGCTTAGTGGGTTTCTCCTACGAGCAGTACTTC.

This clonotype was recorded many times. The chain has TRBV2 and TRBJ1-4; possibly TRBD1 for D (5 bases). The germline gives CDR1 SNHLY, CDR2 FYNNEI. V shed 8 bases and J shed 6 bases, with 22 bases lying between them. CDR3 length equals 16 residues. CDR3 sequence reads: CASFTQGGVPYEKLFF. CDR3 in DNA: TGTGCCAGCTTCACGCAGGGCGGAGTGCCTTATGAAAAACTGTTTTTT.

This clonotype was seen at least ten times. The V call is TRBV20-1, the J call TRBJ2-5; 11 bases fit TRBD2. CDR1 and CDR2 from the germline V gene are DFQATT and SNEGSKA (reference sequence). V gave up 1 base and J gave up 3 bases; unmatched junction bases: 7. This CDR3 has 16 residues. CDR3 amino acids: CSARVASGGREETQYF. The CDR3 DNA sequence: TGCAGTGCTAGAGTGGCTAGCGGGGGGCGAGAAGAGACCCAGTACTTC.

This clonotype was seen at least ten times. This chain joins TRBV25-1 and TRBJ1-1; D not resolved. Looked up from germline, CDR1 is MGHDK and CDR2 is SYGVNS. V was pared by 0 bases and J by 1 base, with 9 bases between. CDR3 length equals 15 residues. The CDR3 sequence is CASSEYKLTNTEAFF. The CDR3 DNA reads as TGTGCCAGCAGTGAATATAAGTTGACGAACACTGAAGCTTTCTTT.

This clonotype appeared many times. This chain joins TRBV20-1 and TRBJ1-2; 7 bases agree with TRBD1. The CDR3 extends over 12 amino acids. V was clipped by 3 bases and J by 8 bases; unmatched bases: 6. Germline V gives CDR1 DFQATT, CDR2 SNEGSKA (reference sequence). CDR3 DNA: TGCAGTGCTAGTAAGGGGGCGGACGGCTACACCTTC. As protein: CSASKGADGYTF.

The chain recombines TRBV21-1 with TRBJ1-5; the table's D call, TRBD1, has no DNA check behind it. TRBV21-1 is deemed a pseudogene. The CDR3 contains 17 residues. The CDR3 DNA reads TGTGCCAAAACAGGAGGGCAGGGGGTAAATAGCAATCAGCCCCAGCATTTT. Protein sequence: CAKTGGQGVNSNQPQHF.

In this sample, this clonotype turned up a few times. The CDR3 reads CASSLFPRSGGLIYEQYF. The CDR3 bases are TGTGCCAGCAGCCTATTTCCACGGAGCGGGGGGTTGATCTACGAGCAGTACTTC. J is TRBJ2-7 and V is TRBV7-2; 9 bases line up with TRBD2. The CDR3 spans 18 residues. CDR1 is SGHTA and CDR2 is FQGNSA in the germline V gene. With 5 bases clipped from V and 3 bases from J, the junction kept 17 bases outside the gene matches.

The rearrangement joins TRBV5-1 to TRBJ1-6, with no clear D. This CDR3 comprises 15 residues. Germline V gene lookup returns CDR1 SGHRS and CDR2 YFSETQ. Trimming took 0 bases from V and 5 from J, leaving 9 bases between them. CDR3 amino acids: CASSLAGVDNSPLHF. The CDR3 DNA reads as TGCGCCAGCAGCTTGGCGGGAGTCGATAATTCACCCCTCCACTTT.

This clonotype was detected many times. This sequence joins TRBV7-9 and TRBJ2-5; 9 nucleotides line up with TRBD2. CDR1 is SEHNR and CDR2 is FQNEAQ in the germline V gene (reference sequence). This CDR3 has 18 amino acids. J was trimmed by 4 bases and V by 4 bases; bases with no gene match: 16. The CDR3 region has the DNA TGTGCCAGCAGCTCCTCCCGTGCGGGGGGGAGCCCTCGAGAGACCCAGTACTTC. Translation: CASSSSRAGGSPRETQYF.

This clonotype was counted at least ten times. CDR3 in DNA: TGTGCCAGCAGTTTTGACAGATTGGATCAGCCCCAGCATTTT. Encoded protein: CASSFDRLDQPQHF. The chain joins TRBV12-3 or TRBV12-4 to TRBJ1-5, with TRBD1 as a possible D gene (5 bases). Between the trimmed V and J ends, which lost 3 bases and 5 bases, there was a span of 11 bases. This CDR3 is built from 14 residues.

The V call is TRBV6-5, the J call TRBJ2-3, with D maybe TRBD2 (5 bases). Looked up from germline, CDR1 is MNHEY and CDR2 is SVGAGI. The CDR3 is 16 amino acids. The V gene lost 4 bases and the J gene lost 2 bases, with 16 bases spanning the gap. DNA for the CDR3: TGTGCCAGCAGTTCTCGGCGAGGGTCCATCACAGATACGCAGTATTTT. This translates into CASSSRRGSITDTQYF.

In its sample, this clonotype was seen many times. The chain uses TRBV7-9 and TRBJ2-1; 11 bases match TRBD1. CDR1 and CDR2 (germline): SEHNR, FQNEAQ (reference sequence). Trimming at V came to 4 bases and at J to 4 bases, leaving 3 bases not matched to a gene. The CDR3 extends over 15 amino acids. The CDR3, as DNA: TGTGCCAGCAGCTGGGGACAGGGGGAGTACAATGAGCAGTTCTTC. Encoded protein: CASSWGQGEYNEQFF.

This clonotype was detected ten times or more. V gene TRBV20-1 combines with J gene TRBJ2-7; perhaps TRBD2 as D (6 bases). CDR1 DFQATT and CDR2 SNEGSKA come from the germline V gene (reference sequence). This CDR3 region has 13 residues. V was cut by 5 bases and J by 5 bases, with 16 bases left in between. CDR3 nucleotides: TGCAGTGCTGGCGGGGTCAGGGATCACGAGCAGTACTTC. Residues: CSAGGVRDHEQYF.

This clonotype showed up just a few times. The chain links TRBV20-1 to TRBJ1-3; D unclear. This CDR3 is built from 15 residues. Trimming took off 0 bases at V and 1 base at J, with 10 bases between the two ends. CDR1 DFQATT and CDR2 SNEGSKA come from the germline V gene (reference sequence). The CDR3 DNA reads TGCAGTGCTAGAGATCTACGGGATTCTGGAAACACCATATATTTT. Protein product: CSARDLRDSGNTIYF.

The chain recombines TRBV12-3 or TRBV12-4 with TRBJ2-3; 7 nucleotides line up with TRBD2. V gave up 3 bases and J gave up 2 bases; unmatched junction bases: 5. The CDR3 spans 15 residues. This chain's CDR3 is CASSFGRGYTDTQYF. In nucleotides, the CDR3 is TGTGCCAGCAGTTTCGGGCGGGGGTACACAGATACGCAGTATTTT.

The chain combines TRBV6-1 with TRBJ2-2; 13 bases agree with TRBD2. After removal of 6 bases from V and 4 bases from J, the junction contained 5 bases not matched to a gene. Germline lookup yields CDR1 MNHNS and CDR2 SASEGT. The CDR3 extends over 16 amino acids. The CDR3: CASRARLAGGTGELFF. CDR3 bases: TGTGCCAGCAGAGCGAGACTAGCGGGGGGCACCGGGGAGCTGTTTTTT.

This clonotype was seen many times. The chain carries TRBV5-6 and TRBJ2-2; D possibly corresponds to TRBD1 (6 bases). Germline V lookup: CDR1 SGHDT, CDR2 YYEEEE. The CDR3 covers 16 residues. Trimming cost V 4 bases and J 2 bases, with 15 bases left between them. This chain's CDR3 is CASSQSDRINTGELFF. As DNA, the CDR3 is TGTGCCAGCAGCCAGTCCGACAGGATTAACACCGGGGAGCTGTTTTTT.

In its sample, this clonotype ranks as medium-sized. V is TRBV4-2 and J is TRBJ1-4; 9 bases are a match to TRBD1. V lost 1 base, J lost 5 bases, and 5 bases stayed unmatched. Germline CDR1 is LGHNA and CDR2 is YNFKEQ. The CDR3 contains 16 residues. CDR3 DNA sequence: TGTGCCAGCAGCCAAGGGGGGACAGGGCCAAATGAAAAACTGTTTTTT. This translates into CASSQGGTGPNEKLFF.

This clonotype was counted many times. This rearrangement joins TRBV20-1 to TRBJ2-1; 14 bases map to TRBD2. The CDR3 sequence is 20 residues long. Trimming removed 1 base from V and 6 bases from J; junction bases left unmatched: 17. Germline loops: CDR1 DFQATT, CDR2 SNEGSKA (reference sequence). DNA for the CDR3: TGCAGTGCTAGAGGAGGACTAGCGGGAGGATCCCTCAAGGGTAGCAATGAGCAGTTCTTC. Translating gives CSARGGLAGGSLKGSNEQFF.

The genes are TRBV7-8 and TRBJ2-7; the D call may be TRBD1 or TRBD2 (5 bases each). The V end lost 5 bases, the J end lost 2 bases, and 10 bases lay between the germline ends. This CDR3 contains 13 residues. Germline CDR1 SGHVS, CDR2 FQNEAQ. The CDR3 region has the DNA TGTGCCAGCAGCGGGGACCTTGCCTACGAGCAGTACTTC. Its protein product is CASSGDLAYEQYF.